Detailed here is one TCR beta chain. This clonotype has a count of ten or more. Its antigen target is currently unknown. The junction shows a germline mismatch at one end, possibly a read error. The data belong to a study of blood T cells in healthy people across ages (dated by TCRdb to between 2015 and 2017). Concerning the study at large: In model experiments, template switching captured about one uniquely barcoded TCR beta cDNA molecule for every two T cells. To track age-related changes in TCR beta repertoire diversity, the study relied on deep sequencing normalized with unique cDNA molecular identifiers. The donors were split into four age groups: young (average around 16 years), middle-aged (roughly 39), aged (about 56) and long-lived (approximately 80). To avoid experimental bias, donors of different ages were randomly spread across the sequencing lanes. Using the same blood draw, the study looked at two additional independent replicas of 1 million unique cDNA reads for two donors, one aged 18 to 29 and the other aged 80 or older.

The germline V gene encodes CDR1 SGHRS and CDR2 YFSETQ. Reading from cysteine to phenylalanine, the CDR3 counts 12 amino acids. The only DNA kept is the CDR3, 36 bases in frame from the first base. Results and caveats for the whole study, not just this receptor: Compared with the aged group, the long-lived group had more naive CD4+ T cells, fewer expanded clones and increased TCR diversity, a pattern suggesting age selection. Observed TCR beta diversity per million T cells fell roughly linearly with age, and a significant reduction was already apparent by age roughly 40. Estimates of total diversity from one million sequenced T cells were regarded as lower bounds and underestimates. Donor CMV infection status was unknown, potentially confounding age-related changes in expanded clonotypes. Bulk unsorted PBMC profiling prevented conclusive comparison of naive and antigen-experienced compartments. A strong correlation was found between observed TCR beta diversity and the percentage of naive T cells measured by flow cytometry.

The donors were 40 or so Caucasian individuals from Russia, aged 6 to 90 years, who were systemically healthy. Each donor gave ten milliliters of peripheral blood, collected into EDTA-treated Vacutainer tubes. Ficoll-Paque density-gradient centrifugation was used to isolate PBMCs, with at least 6.5 million obtained per sample. Total RNA, at least 5.5 micrograms per sample, was extracted from PBMCs with Trizol reagent. Naive CD45RAhigh/CD27high T cell percentages were measured by flow cytometry on a PBMC aliquot from every donor. Libraries were constructed by 5' RACE. The sample was run on an Illumina HiSeq 2500. A second PCR of roughly 6 to 12 cycles was run with a J-beta primer mix and a sample-barcoded 5' primer. A template-switch 5' adaptor carrying 12 random nucleotides introduced a unique molecular identifier onto each TCR beta cDNA molecule. Each sample yielded at least 2.5 million CDR3-containing paired-end reads. All of the RNA was converted into first-strand cDNA using the Mint cDNA synthesis kit, with a TRBC-specific oligonucleotide serving as the primer. After uracil-DNA glycosylase treatment, a first 18-cycle PCR used universal primers M1SS and BC2_uni_R on all cDNA. As for the authors' bioinformatics: Normalization of each sample was performed by random selection of 1 million high-quality reads, each carrying a distinct molecular identifier. Instead of being binned into consensus sequences, reads with shared molecular identifiers were discarded. CDR3 identification, clonotype clustering and error correction used MiTCR with a Q25 quality threshold and the strictest error-elimination algorithm. A nonparametric unseen species model with Euler transformation was used to estimate a lower bound on total TCR beta diversity. TCRdb reworked the public reads: Q25 trimming with fastp, MiXCR clone assembly, productive beta chains retained. Duplicate CDR3 protein sequences are folded into a single record with the most common DNA and genes. TCRdb's processing, not the authors' own work, is the source of the V and J calls. The sample profile shows hundreds of thousands of distinct CDR3 sequences; around 31% of them were found once. The ten largest clonotypes hold less than 20% of the sample.

The sequence was obtained from an elderly woman in good health. What was sequenced was blood. The chain couples TRBV5-1 to TRBJ2-7, and 7 junctional nucleotides match TRBD2. Here the CDR3 is given as CASSLPGGEQYF. The DNA reads as follows: TGTGCCAGCAGCTTACCGGGGGGCGAGCAGTACTTC.